The 5 T cell receptor beta chains reported below all come from one sample, sequenced in a study of blood T cell repertoires in COVID-19. Profiling relied on immunoSEQ multiplex PCR, and the TCRdb table lists in-frame clones only, not all of them. Among just over 650,000 clones listed, around 89% were seen once. The sample was peripheral blood. The receptors were sampled from a woman younger than 30 with acute or convalescent COVID-19.

The chain uses TRBV25-1 and TRBJ2-7, with D possibly being TRBD1 (5 bases). The V and J ends lost 3 bases and 4 bases respectively, with 13 bases between them. This CDR3 spans 14 amino acids. From germline, CDR1 is MGHDK and CDR2 SYGVNS. The CDR3 DNA follows: TGTGCCAGCAGTGACAGGGCCATCGGGTACGAGCAGTACTTC. It codes for CASSDRAIGYEQYF.

The chain employs TRBV6-6 and TRBJ1-2; TRBD1 aligns across 12 bases. This CDR3 contains 16 residues. The J segment lost 3 bases and the V segment lost 10 bases, leaving 12 bases of the junction unmatched. The germline CDR1 and CDR2 sequences are MNHNY and SVGAGI (reference sequence). CDR3 coding DNA: TGTGCCACGGGAGGGGACAGGGGGCTGGGGGACTATGGCTACACCTTC. Its protein product is CATGGDRGLGDYGYTF.

The CDR3 bases are TGTGCCAGCAGCCAAGATCTGAGCACTGAAGCTTTCTTT. It encodes CASSQDLSTEAFF. The genes are TRBV14 and TRBJ1-1; D gene ambiguous. The CDR3 has 13 residues. Deletions cut 0 bases from V and 4 bases from J, with 6 bases between. Germline CDR1 SGHDN, CDR2 FVKESK.

The rearrangement joins TRBV7-6 to TRBJ1-1, with 8 nucleotides matching TRBD1. The germline V gene encodes CDR1 SGHVS and CDR2 FNYEAQ. J was trimmed by 5 bases and V by 2 bases; bases with no gene match: 7. The CDR3 runs 15 residues. DNA of the CDR3: TGTGCCAGCAGCTTAATCGAAACAGGGGGGACTGAAGCTTTCTTT. Protein product: CASSLIETGGTEAFF.

The chain uses TRBV7-9 and TRBJ2-3; D possibly corresponds to TRBD2 (7 bases). V was cut by 1 base and J by 2 bases, with 13 bases left in between. The CDR3 length is 16 residues. The germline gives CDR1 SEHNR, CDR2 FQNEAQ (reference sequence). CDR3 DNA sequence: TGTGCCAGCAGCTTAGTTAGGGGGGGACCCACAGATACGCAGTATTTT. Its translation is CASSLVRGGPTDTQYF.